This passage covers 11 T cell receptor beta chains from one sample sequenced in a study of T cell responses to AZD1222 COVID-19 vaccine. Assay used: immunoSEQ multiplex PCR; TCRdb lists only in-frame clones, some missing. The sample includes 60,000 to 85,000 clones, 88% of them seen just once. The specimen comprised peripheral blood, sampled 28 days after the second dose of the MenACWY control vaccine. The receptors come from an adult who received the MenACWY meningococcal vaccine as a control.

This chain links TRBV28 with TRBJ1-2; unclear D gene. The germline CDR1 and CDR2 sequences are MDHEN and SYDVKM. The V end was cut by 5 bases, the J end by 2 bases, with 6 bases between. The CDR3 spans 12 residues. The CDR3 is CASSPGNYGYTF. DNA of the CDR3: TGTGCCAGCAGTCCTGGGAACTATGGCTACACCTTC.

This chain connects TRBV25-1 to TRBJ2-7; 7 bases line up with TRBD1. The CDR3 has 14 amino acids. Trimming at V came to 4 bases and at J to 0 bases, leaving 3 bases not matched to a gene. Germline V gene lookup returns CDR1 MGHDK and CDR2 SYGVNS. The DNA for the CDR3 is TGTGCCAGCAGTGGCCGGGACAGCTCCTACGAGCAGTACTTC. It encodes CASSGRDSSYEQYF.

The rearrangement links TRBV28 to TRBJ2-7; 9 bases are a match to TRBD1. The CDR3 contains 13 residues. Germline CDR1 reads MDHEN; CDR2 reads SYDVKM. The trim removed 2 bases at V and 6 bases at J, leaving 2 bases unmatched. DNA for the CDR3: TGTGCCAGCAGTTTAGTACAGGGGGCCGAGCAGTACTTC. It encodes CASSLVQGAEQYF. Filled out from reference TRBV28 and TRBJ2-7, the complete variable domain reads DVKVTQSSRYLVKRTGEKVFLECVQDMDHENMFWYRQDPGLGLRLIYFSYDVKMKEKGDIPEGYSVSREKKERFSLILESASTNQTSMYLCASSLVQGAEQYFGPGTRLTVT.

The V call is TRBV20-1, the J call TRBJ1-5; a possible D gene is TRBD1 (6 bases). V dropped 6 bases and J dropped 8 bases, with 11 bases sitting between them. This CDR3 spans 11 amino acids. Germline V gene data show CDR1 as DFQATT and CDR2 as SNEGSKA (reference sequence). CDR3 coding DNA: TGCAGTGCCGGGGGGGCTAAGCCCCAGCATTTT. Amino acids: CSAGGAKPQHF.

The chain joins TRBV6-2 or TRBV6-3 to TRBJ1-1, with D tentatively TRBD1 (6 bases). This CDR3 has 13 residues. Germline V gene sequence: CDR1 MNHEY, CDR2 SVGEGT. Trimming removed 5 bases at V and 7 bases at J, with 14 bases between. CDR3 sequence: CASSQQGLGEAFF. The CDR3 DNA reads TGTGCCAGCAGTCAGCAGGGGTTGGGTGAAGCTTTCTTT.

The CDR3 coding sequence is TGTGCCAGCAGCCAAGAAGGACAGCACATCGGCACAGATACGCAGTATTTT. Translation gives CASSQEGQHIGTDTQYF. This chain links TRBV3-1 (or the pseudogene TRBV3-2) with TRBJ2-3, with TRBD1 as a possible D gene (6 bases). The CDR3 extends over 17 amino acids. CDR1 is LGHDT, CDR2 YNNKEL, per germline (reference sequence). Between the trimmed V and J ends, which lost 0 bases and 1 base, there was a span of 14 bases.

The chain combines TRBV9 with TRBJ1-2; no definite D call. CDR3 length: 14 residues. Germline assignment: CDR1 SGDLS and CDR2 YYNGEE. V was trimmed by 3 bases and J by 4 bases, leaving 13 bases between them. CDR3 bases: TGTGCCAGCAGCGCAAGAGACACAAGCTATGGCTACACCTTC. Translated: CASSARDTSYGYTF.

The genes are TRBV13 and TRBJ2-1; tentative D call: TRBD2 (6 bases). Germline loops: CDR1 PRHDT, CDR2 FYEKMQ (reference sequence). This CDR3 spans 16 amino acids. V was shortened by 0 bases and J by 6 bases, with 15 bases between the two germline ends. The CDR3 spells CASSLGLGGRLNEQFF. The CDR3, as DNA: TGTGCCAGCAGCTTAGGCCTCGGAGGGCGACTCAATGAGCAGTTCTTC. Full variable domain (outside the CDR3, taken from reference TRBV13 and TRBJ2-1): AAGVIQSPRHLIKEKRETATLKCYPIPRHDTVYWYQQGPGQDPQFLISFYEKMQSDKGSIPDRFSAQQFSDYHSELNMSSLELGDSALYFCASSLGLGGRLNEQFFGPGTRLTVL.

J is TRBJ2-7 and V is TRBV18; D may be TRBD1 (6 bases). Germline lookup yields CDR1 KGHSH and CDR2 LQKENI. Trimming cost V 1 base and J 0 bases, with 10 bases left between them. The CDR3 totals 15 residues. The CDR3 nucleotides are TGTGCCAGCTCACCACAAACGGGACACTCCTACGAGCAGTACTTC. Amino acid sequence: CASSPQTGHSYEQYF.

The genes are TRBV19 and TRBJ2-3; no reliable D call. V lost 4 bases and J lost 0, with 14 bases in between. The CDR3 has 16 amino acids. The germline V gene has CDR1 LNHDA and CDR2 SQIVND (reference sequence). DNA of the CDR3: TGTGCCAGTAGTAGTATTGGCCAGGTCAGCACAGATACGCAGTATTTT. It yields the protein CASSSIGQVSTDTQYF.

The chain employs TRBV20-1 and TRBJ1-2; unclear D gene. V was cut by 5 bases and J by 8 bases, with 12 bases left in between. CDR3 length: 11 residues. Germline V CDR1 and CDR2: DFQATT, SNEGSKA (reference sequence). The CDR3 sequence: CSALSGEGYTF. For the CDR3, the DNA is TGCAGTGCTCTAAGCGGGGAAGGCTACACCTTC.